These T cell receptor beta chains were read from a single sample in a study of blood T cell repertoires in COVID-19. TCRdb keeps only in-frame clones here, not all; method: immunoSEQ multiplex PCR. The sample yields fewer than 250,000 clones, about four fifths seen once. Sample: PBMCs or T cells enriched from blood (not recorded which). All receptors come from a woman in her thirties or forties who had been exposed to COVID-19. Each CDR3 is given with its conserved first and last residue.

V	J	CDR3
TRBV7-3	TRBJ2-2	CASSLQAGGNTGELFF
TRBV13	TRBJ1-5	CAKKQGGGNQPQHF
TRBV11-2	TRBJ1-1	CASSLGPPGRTEAFF
TRBV12-5	TRBJ1-4	CASSFTEAYYEKLFF
TRBV10-3	TRBJ2-3	CAISRRTGRTDTQYF
TRBV5-6	TRBJ1-2	CASSLPSGLYGYTF
TRBV7-8	TRBJ2-1	CASSLVLYIAGHNEQFF
TRBV25-1	TRBJ1-3	CASSESGSGNTIYF
TRBV29-1	TRBJ2-2	CSVEDRGNTGELFF
TRBV9	TRBJ2-3	CASSRSTNSPDTQYF
TRBV5-8	TRBJ1-2	CASSRGPGTGNYGYTF
TRBV21-1	TRBJ2-1	CATWDSPLPNEQFF
TRBV9	TRBJ1-2	CASRTQGAGYGYTF
TRBV11-1	TRBJ1-3	CASSDRGRGGNTIYF
TRBV27	TRBJ1-2	CASSWAGEGNYGYTF
TRBV3-1/TRBV3-2	TRBJ1-5	CASSQGGSGFKQPQHF
TRBV10-1	TRBJ2-3	CASSEECGPPTDTQYF
TRBV4-1	TRBJ2-3	CASSQDGGDGDTQYF
TRBV10-3	TRBJ2-3	CAISERDSSTDTQYF
TRBV4-1	TRBJ1-5	CASSPIRESNQPQHF
TRBV5-4	TRBJ1-1	CASSLVTGATEAFF
TRBV28	TRBJ2-7	CASSLGSHRGDGSYEQYF
TRBV4-2	TRBJ1-2	CASSQVGGEGRYGYTF
TRBV28	TRBJ2-7	CASSFQGATYEQYF
TRBV7-8	TRBJ2-5	CASSFVGTELAKTQYF
TRBV7-2	TRBJ2-7	CASSLAGFPGGSYEQYF
TRBV2	TRBJ1-2	CASSEEGQGTGYTF
TRBV19	TRBJ2-2	CASSKPGTGHPGELFF
TRBV7-9	TRBJ1-4	CASSLGTGRDEKLFF
TRBV12-3/TRBV12-4	TRBJ2-5	CASSYGTGWTQYF
TRBV6-5	TRBJ1-5	CASRSGEWQPQHF
TRBV19	TRBJ1-1	CASSPWGGRRETEAFF
TRBV9	TRBJ1-3	CASSAAAPTVNSGNTIYF
TRBV29-1	TRBJ2-1	CSAGMQASYNEQFF
TRBV11-3	TRBJ2-1	CASSSRTGGRIYNEQFF
TRBV9	TRBJ1-1	CASSVSTGGGTEAFF
TRBV5-1	TRBJ1-4	CASSPGTAQPNEKLFF
TRBV20-1	TRBJ1-5	CSAGDRGDSNQPQHF
TRBV9	TRBJ2-3	CASSVGLLAGSTDTQYF
TRBV10-3	TRBJ1-1	CAISQGRDTEAFF
TRBV3-1/TRBV3-2	TRBJ1-6	CASSLQVGGYNSPLHF
TRBV2	TRBJ1-2	CATYRQGPYGYTF
TRBV11-1	TRBJ1-3	CASSLDREMDTIYF
TRBV29-1	TRBJ1-1	CSVVLQGNTEAFF